The source of this TCR beta chain is a study of CD8 T cells in ankylosing spondylitis. Study results and caveats: Previous work reported some of these motif variants in the synovial fluid and blood of reactive arthritis. Within ankylosing spondylitis blood, a TCR beta motif made up of seven to nine highly homologous variants appeared to be characteristic. In ankylosing spondylitis patients, matched synovial fluid reportedly showed significant enrichment of disease-linked clones.

This clonotype came up many times. Its antigen is not known. Quantitative 5'-RACE with molecular barcodes was used to make the TCR beta libraries. Using its own MiXCR run on the 5' RACE reads, TCRdb lists one record per CDR3 protein. The top ten clones hold about 6.5% of a sample with roughly 250,000 distinct CDR3 sequences, 8.6% of them seen once. Germline CDR1 and CDR2: MGHDK and SYGVNS. The CDR3 runs 9 residues. V lost 11 bases, J lost 8 bases, and 8 bases lay in between. Sequenced: blood, either unsorted or a sorted T cell fraction (not recorded which). J is TRBJ2-3 and V is TRBV25-1; either TRBD1 or TRBD2 may supply D (6 bases each). The clonotype comes from a male donor with ankylosing spondylitis or in good health (not recorded which). This chain's CDR3 is CAGGGTQYF. As DNA, the CDR3 is TGTGCCGGAGGGGGTACGCAGTATTTT.